Following are 17 T cell receptor beta chains from one sample sequenced in a study of molecular identifiers for immune sequencing clone quantification. Each CDR3 protein gets one entry after TCRdb re-called the PCR reads with MiXCR. In the table there are some 94,000 distinct CDR3 sequences, approximately 23% of which are singletons. Sequencing was performed on naive CD8+ T cells from blood, with Jurkat cell RNA spiked in. Subset indicated: FACS-sorted CD8+CD4-CCR7+CD45RA+ naive T cells. The receptors were sampled from a human donor in good health. Some libraries in this study had Jurkat cell RNA spiked in.

This clonotype has just a few counts. The V call is TRBV2, the J call TRBJ2-3, with D perhaps matching TRBD2 (6 bases). The V gene lost 5 bases and the J gene lost 4 bases, with 16 bases spanning the gap. Looked up from germline, CDR1 is SNHLY and CDR2 is FYNNEI. The CDR3 sequence is 15 residues long. The CDR3 DNA reads as TGTGCCAGCAGTCATAGCGGCCCCGGCGCAGATACGCAGTATTTT. It yields the protein CASSHSGPGADTQYF.

The J gene is TRBJ2-3, the V gene TRBV12-5; TRBD2 matches at 8 bases. The V and J ends lost 6 bases and 2 bases, in that order; junction bases with no gene match: 16. The CDR3 has 18 residues. From germline, CDR1 is LGHNT and CDR2 FRNRAP. The CDR3 region is CASGNAKIPAGVTDTQYF. The CDR3 DNA follows: TGTGCTAGTGGAAACGCTAAAATCCCAGCGGGGGTCACAGATACGCAGTATTTT.

A remark on this clonotype: This may stem from a read error, because a much larger clone lies one nucleotide away. The chain combines TRBV6-2 or TRBV6-3 with TRBJ1-1; 8 positions match TRBD1. Germline assignment: CDR1 MNHEY and CDR2 SVGEGT. The CDR3 extends over 13 amino acids. V gave up 8 bases and J gave up 3 bases; unmatched junction bases: 5. As DNA, the CDR3 is TGTGCCAGCGCGACAGGGGTGGACACTGAAGCTTTCTTT. Residues: CASATGVDTEAFF.

This clonotype has at least ten counts. J is TRBJ2-3 and V is TRBV4-3, with 14 bases identical to TRBD2. Germline-derived CDR1 and CDR2 are LGHNA and YSLEER. The CDR3 totals 17 residues. V was pared by 0 bases and J by 4 bases, with 3 bases of the junction left unmatched. CDR3 in amino acids: CASSQEGLAGGPDTQYF. The DNA of the CDR3 is TGCGCCAGCAGCCAAGAAGGACTAGCGGGAGGACCAGATACGCAGTATTTT.

This clonotype was recorded at least ten times. The chain employs TRBV4-3 and TRBJ1-4; 7 bases fit TRBD1. The CDR3 covers 18 residues. Germline V lookup: CDR1 LGHNA, CDR2 YSLEER. Trimming took 1 base from V and 13 from J; bases not matched to a gene: 21. The CDR3 sequence is CASSQVMKIGTARSGLFF. The CDR3 DNA reads TGCGCCAGCAGCCAAGTGATGAAAATCGGGACAGCGAGATCCGGACTGTTTTTT.

This clonotype was found once. A much larger clone lies one base from this, so it may be a read error. The chain carries TRBV7-9 and TRBJ1-4; weak D call: TRBD1 (5 bases). CDR1 is SEHNR, CDR2 FQNEAQ, per germline (reference sequence). The CDR3 is made up of 15 amino acids. V gave up 5 bases and J gave up 6 bases, with 16 bases separating them. The CDR3 spells CASSPPGWGDEKLFF. CDR3 in DNA: TGTGCCAGCAGCCCCCCGGGCTGGGGGGATGAAAAACTGTTTTTT.

There are many counts of this clonotype. The V call is TRBV29-1, the J call TRBJ2-2; D call uncertain. The length of the CDR3 is 12 residues. Per germline, CDR1 SQVTM and CDR2 ANQGSEA. CDR3: CTLEADTGELFF. CDR3 in DNA: TGCACTTTAGAGGCGGACACCGGGGAGCTGTTTTTT.

This sequence joins TRBV5-6 and TRBJ2-3; D is possibly TRBD2 (6 bases). The CDR3 extends over 14 amino acids. V was clipped by 5 bases and J by 4 bases, with 14 bases between them. The germline gives CDR1 SGHDT, CDR2 YYEEEE. CDR3 nucleotide sequence: TGTGCCAGCAGGGGGGACTCTCGGGCAGATACGCAGTATTTT. The encoded protein is CASRGDSRADTQYF.

This chain links TRBV4-1 with TRBJ2-2; D is unresolved. The CDR3 runs 14 residues. Germline CDR1 and CDR2: MGHRA and YSYEKL. Trimming took off 6 bases at V and 1 base at J, with 9 bases between the two ends. The CDR3 nucleotides read TGCGCCAGCAGGGAAGGAGTGAACACCGGGGAGCTGTTTTTT. This codes for CASREGVNTGELFF.

As concerns this clonotype: Just one base apart from a much larger clone, this may be a read error. The chain has TRBV23-1 and TRBJ2-7; 7 bases agree with TRBD2. TRBV23-1 is given ORF status, its function remaining uncertain. CDR3 length equals 16 residues. J lost 2 bases, V lost 4 bases, and 11 bases had no gene match. CDR3: CASSLNPASGTYEQYF. As DNA, the CDR3 is TGCGCCAGCAGTCTAAACCCGGCTAGCGGAACCTACGAGCAGTACTTC.

This clonotype was picked up a small number of times. This chain uses TRBV9 with TRBJ2-1, with 10 bases lining up with TRBD2. The J segment lost 0 bases and the V segment lost 4 bases, leaving 13 bases of the junction unmatched. The germline gives CDR1 SGDLS, CDR2 YYNGEE. The length of the CDR3 is 19 residues. CDR3 in amino acids: CASSSSTLLAGSSYNEQFF. The CDR3 DNA follows: TGTGCCAGCAGCTCCTCCACTTTACTAGCGGGGAGCTCCTACAATGAGCAGTTCTTC.

In DNA form, the CDR3 reads TGTGCCAGCAGCGCGGTACAGGGTACGGAAGAGACCCAGTACTTC. Translated: CASSAVQGTEETQYF. This chain links TRBV9 with TRBJ2-5, with D perhaps matching TRBD1 (6 bases). There are 15 residues in the CDR3. Trimming shortened V by 3 bases and J by 3 bases, and 15 bases separated the two germline ends. Per germline, CDR1 SGDLS and CDR2 YYNGEE.

In this sample, this clonotype turned up many times. The V gene is TRBV7-9, the J gene TRBJ2-7, with D tentatively TRBD2 (6 bases). V was pared by 7 bases and J by 0 bases, with 10 bases between. This CDR3 is 13 amino acids long. Germline CDR1 is SEHNR and CDR2 is FQNEAQ (reference sequence). The CDR3 region is CASNPGVSYEQYF. The CDR3 DNA reads TGTGCCAGCAACCCGGGAGTCTCCTACGAGCAGTACTTC. The full variable domain, with the rest looked up from reference TRBV7-9 and TRBJ2-7, is DTGVSQNPRHKITKRGQNVTFRCDPISEHNRLYWYRQTLGQGPEFLTYFQNEAQLEKSRLLSDRFSAERPKGSFSTLEIQRTEQGDSAMYLCASNPGVSYEQYFGPGTRLTVT.

Of note for this clonotype: This CDR3 fails to terminate in the conserved phenylalanine or tryptophan, so it likely reflects a read error. This sequence joins TRBV20-1 and TRBJ1-1, with TRBD1 as a possible D gene (6 bases). CDR1 and CDR2 from the germline V gene are DFQATT and SNEGSKA (reference sequence). Trimming took 5 bases from V and 5 from J, leaving 15 bases between them. This CDR3 has 13 residues. This chain's CDR3 is CSAPTGSRTEAFL. The CDR3 nucleotides are TGCAGTGCTCCGACAGGCTCTAGAACTGAAGCTTTCCTT.

The rearrangement joins TRBV27 to TRBJ2-7; D unresolved. Germline CDR1 and CDR2: MNHEY and SMNVEV (reference sequence). This CDR3 has 11 amino acids. V lost 11 bases and J lost 2, with 10 bases in between. The CDR3 nucleotides read TGTGCCCCCTCTCGAGCCTACGAGCAGTACTTC. As protein: CAPSRAYEQYF.

This clonotype was counted many times. The genes are TRBV6-2 or TRBV6-3 and TRBJ2-7; TRBD2 might be the D (5 bases). V lost 1 base and J lost 2, with 9 bases in between. The CDR3 length is 14 residues. Germline CDR1 and CDR2: MNHEY and SVGEGT. For the CDR3, the DNA is TGTGCCAGCAGTTACTGGCAGCGGCCCTACGAGCAGTACTTC. Residues: CASSYWQRPYEQYF.

This clonotype was observed a handful of times. The chain is built from TRBV4-3 and TRBJ1-1; 9 nucleotides match TRBD1. Trimming removed 4 bases from V and 4 bases from J; junction bases left unmatched: 7. CDR1 and CDR2 (germline): LGHNA, YSLEER. This CDR3 has 15 residues. CDR3 DNA sequence: TGCGCCAGCAGCCCGACAGGGGGTTGGGGCACTGAAGCTTTCTTT. Translating it yields CASSPTGGWGTEAFF.